Below, one TCR beta chain is given with its context. The clone's antigen remains unknown. No quality values exist for individual bases; no much larger clone is one base distant. This entry belongs to a study of blood T cell repertoires in COVID-19 (dated by TCRdb to between 2020 and 2021). About the study as a whole: Collaborator samples came from the United States, Italy and Spain and covered acute and convalescent phases of COVID-19. The material from the prospective study consisted of cDNA or gDNA derived from T cells, B-cell-depleted T cells, or PBMCs. Subjects who had been exposed to COVID-19, were actively infected with it, or had recovered from it provided the deeply sampled blood TCRbeta repertoires that made up the dataset. The repertoires were released in a freely available public database intended as a resource for research on the immune response to SARS-CoV-2. Samples came from the ongoing ImmuneRACE study (first 160 participants) plus 1,254 subjects from 6 global collaborators. The sample metadata nearly always contained a de-identified subject ID, COVID-19 status, age in years and sex. Where available, HLA class I and class II types were obtained from metadata supplied by the sample provider rather than from assay-based typing.

The research as a whole found: The amount of clinical and demographic metadata varied by source and participant and was provided uncurated.

Taken from cysteine to phenylalanine, the CDR3 has 13 residues. CDR3 DNA only is kept here, 39 bases in frame from base 1. Sequences DFQATT (CDR1) and SNEGSKA (CDR2) are obtained from the germline V gene (reference sequence). V sheds 3 bases and J sheds 5 bases, leaving 13 bases between their ends. Participants in the prospective study were aged about 18 to 95 years, lived in under 30 United States geographic areas, and enrolled through a virtual design. Cohort assignment in the prospective study relied on participant-reported clinical history from a screening survey and a study questionnaire. Each participant in the prospective study had whole blood, serum and a nasopharyngeal or oropharyngeal swab collected by mobile phlebotomists. Over a roughly 2-month period, participants in the prospective study had the option of providing additional blood draws and questionnaires. Before DNA extraction, prospective study blood samples were shipped either frozen or at room temperature.

TCRbeta CDR3 regions were amplified from genomic DNA by means of the immunoSEQ Assay, a bias-controlled multiplex PCR. The authors processed their data as follows. Nucleated cell counts per sample were estimated from amplification of reference gene primers within the assay. To quantify the absolute abundance of each unique TCRbeta CDR3 rearrangement, sequence reads were collapsed and filtered. For each sample, productive Simpson clonality was calculated as the square root of Simpson's diversity index over productive rearrangements. This is the immuneACCESS table as TCRdb keeps it, with only in-frame sequences that have V and J called. A part of the clones is gone; compared with another copy, unresolved V genes explain less than half, and the rest is unexplained. V and J calls and clone size are copied from that table; D and trimming were computed from the DNA. A total of 150,000 to 200,000 clones appear in this sample, around 80% of them only once. Of the sample, 17% is held by the ten largest clones.

The chain is encoded by TRBV20-1 joined to TRBJ2-5, and the D gene may be TRBD2, 6 bases matching. The clonotype comes from a woman in her 50s with acute COVID-19. The specimen was PBMCs or T cells enriched from blood (not recorded which). CDR3 loop: CSASGAGLETQYF. The DNA sequence is as follows: TGCAGTGCTAGTGGGGCGGGGCTGGAGACCCAGTACTTC.